This T cell receptor beta chain comes out of a study of T cell changes during pregnancy in multiple sclerosis. Germline values: CDR1 KGHSH, CDR2 LQKENI. Trimming took 1 base from V and 5 from J; bases not matched to a gene: 0. This CDR3 is 15 amino acids long. This clone was counted only a few times. Libraries were prepared by immunoSEQ multiplex PCR; TCRdb keeps only in-frame clonotypes and omits some of them. Here the sample spans 35,000 or so clones, 88% being singletons. Sequenced here: CD4+ T cells from peripheral blood mononuclear cells, sampled in the first trimester of pregnancy. The chain employs TRBV18 and TRBJ2-2, with TRBD1 identical over 11 bases. The receptor's source is a female donor with multiple sclerosis, enrolled in a pregnancy study. The CDR3 coding sequence is TGTGCCAGCTCACCACGGGACAGGGGGACCGGGGAGCTGTTTTTT. Protein: CASSPRDRGTGELFF.